Listed below are T cell receptor beta chains from one sample, sequenced in a study of regulatory T cells. TCRdb's table, derived via immunoSEQ multiplex PCR, lists solely in-frame clones and lacks some. Found here are just over 20,000 clones, over 85% of them singletons; the top ten hold 3.5% to 4%. The material sequenced was CD8+ T cells sorted from blood. The receptor set was obtained from a child aged 2 to 10 with CD3G deficiency. Each CDR3 is given with its conserved first and last residue. Only some rows state a clone size, as once, few, many or a class for expanded clones.

CDR3 protein: CASSFRYRNEQYF
clone size: NA
J gene: TRBJ2-7
V gene: TRBV28

CDR3 protein: CASSLGTSLAKNIQYF
clone size: NA
J gene: TRBJ2-4
V gene: TRBV28

CDR3 protein: CASSRPGTGVGHF
clone size: NA
J gene: TRBJ2-7
V gene: TRBV28

CDR3 protein: CASSILPTGPEAFF
clone size: NA
J gene: TRBJ1-1
V gene: TRBV21-1

CDR3 protein: CASSGQDEQYF
clone size: once
J gene: TRBJ2-7
V gene: TRBV28

CDR3 protein: CASSEIGVAGPTTGELFF
clone size: once
J gene: TRBJ2-2
V gene: TRBV6-1

CDR3 protein: CASSFHQAGAGELFF
clone size: NA
J gene: TRBJ2-2
V gene: TRBV28

CDR3 protein: CASSEFGANGGYTF
clone size: NA
J gene: TRBJ1-2
V gene: TRBV10-2

CDR3 protein: CASRTLPENIQYF
clone size: NA
J gene: TRBJ2-4
V gene: TRBV6-6

CDR3 protein: CASSLEEGEVAYEQYF
clone size: NA
J gene: TRBJ2-7
V gene: TRBV7-8

CDR3 protein: CASSSPEGSEQFF
clone size: NA
J gene: TRBJ2-1
V gene: TRBV7-9

CDR3 protein: CAPMTDRVAYTF
clone size: NA
J gene: TRBJ1-2
V gene: TRBV19

CDR3 protein: CASSDRVTYEQYF
clone size: NA
J gene: TRBJ2-7
V gene: TRBV6-1